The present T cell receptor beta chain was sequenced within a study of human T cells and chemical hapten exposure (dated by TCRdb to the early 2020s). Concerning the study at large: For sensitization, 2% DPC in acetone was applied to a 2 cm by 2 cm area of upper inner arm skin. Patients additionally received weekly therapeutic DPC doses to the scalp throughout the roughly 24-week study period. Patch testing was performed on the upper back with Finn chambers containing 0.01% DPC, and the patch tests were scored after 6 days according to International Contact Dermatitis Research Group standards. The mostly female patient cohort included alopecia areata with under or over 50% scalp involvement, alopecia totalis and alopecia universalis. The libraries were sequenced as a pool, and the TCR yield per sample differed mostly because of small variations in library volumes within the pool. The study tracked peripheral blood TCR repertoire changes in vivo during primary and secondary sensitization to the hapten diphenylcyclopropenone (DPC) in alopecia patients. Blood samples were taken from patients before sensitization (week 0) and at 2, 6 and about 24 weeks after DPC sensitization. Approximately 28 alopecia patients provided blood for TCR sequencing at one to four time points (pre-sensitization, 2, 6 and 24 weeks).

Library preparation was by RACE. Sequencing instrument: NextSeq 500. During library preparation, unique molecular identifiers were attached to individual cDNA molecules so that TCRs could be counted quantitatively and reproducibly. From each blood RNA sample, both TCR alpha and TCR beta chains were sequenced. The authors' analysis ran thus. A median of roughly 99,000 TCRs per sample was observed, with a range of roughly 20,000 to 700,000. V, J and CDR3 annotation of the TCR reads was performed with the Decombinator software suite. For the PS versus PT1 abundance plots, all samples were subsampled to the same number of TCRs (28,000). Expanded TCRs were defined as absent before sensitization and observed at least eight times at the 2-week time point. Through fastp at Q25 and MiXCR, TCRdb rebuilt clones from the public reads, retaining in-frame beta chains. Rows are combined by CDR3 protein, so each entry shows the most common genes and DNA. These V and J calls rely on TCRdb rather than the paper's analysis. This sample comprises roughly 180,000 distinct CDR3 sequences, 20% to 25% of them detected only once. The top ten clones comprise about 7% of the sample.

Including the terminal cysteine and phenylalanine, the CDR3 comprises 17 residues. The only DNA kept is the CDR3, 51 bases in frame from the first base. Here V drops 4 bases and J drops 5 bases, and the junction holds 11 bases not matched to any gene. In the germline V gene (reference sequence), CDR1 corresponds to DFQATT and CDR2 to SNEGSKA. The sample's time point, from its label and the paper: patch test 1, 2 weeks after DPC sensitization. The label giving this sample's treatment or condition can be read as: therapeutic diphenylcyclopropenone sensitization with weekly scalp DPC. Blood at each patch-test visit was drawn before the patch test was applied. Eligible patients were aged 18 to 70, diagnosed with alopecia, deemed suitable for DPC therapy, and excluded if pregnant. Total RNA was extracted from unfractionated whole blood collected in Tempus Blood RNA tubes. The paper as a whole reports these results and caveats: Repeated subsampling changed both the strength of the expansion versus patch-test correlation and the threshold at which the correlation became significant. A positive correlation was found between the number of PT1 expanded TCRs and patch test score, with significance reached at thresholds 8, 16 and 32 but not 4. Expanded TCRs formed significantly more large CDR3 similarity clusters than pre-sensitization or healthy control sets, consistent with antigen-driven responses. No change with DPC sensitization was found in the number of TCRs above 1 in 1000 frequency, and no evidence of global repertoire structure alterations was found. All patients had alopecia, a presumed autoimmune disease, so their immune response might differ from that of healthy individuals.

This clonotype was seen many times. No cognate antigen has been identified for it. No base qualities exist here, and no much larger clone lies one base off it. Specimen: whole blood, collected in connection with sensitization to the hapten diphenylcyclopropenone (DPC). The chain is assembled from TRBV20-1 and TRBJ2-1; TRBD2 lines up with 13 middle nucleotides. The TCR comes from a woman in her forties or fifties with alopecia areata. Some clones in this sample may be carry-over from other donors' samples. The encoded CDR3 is CSAKPGLAGVFNNEQFF. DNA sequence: TGCAGTGCTAAGCCTGGACTAGCGGGAGTCTTTAACAATGAGCAGTTCTTC.